One sample yielded the 24 T cell receptor beta chains listed below, sequenced in a study of cytomegalovirus exposure and HLA in healthy donors. Primers: 60 Vbeta forward and 13 Jbeta reverse. Sequencing was performed with immunoSEQ multiplex PCR; in TCRdb, only in-frame clones are kept and a portion is missing. The data contain over 55,000 clones, less than 85% of them seen just once; the ten biggest clones take up less than 10%. Sequenced sample: PBMCs. These receptors were taken from a woman aged 50 to 65 in good health and CMV-seropositive.

The chain combines TRBV4-3 with TRBJ1-2, with TRBD1 identical over 9 bases. J lost 6 bases, V lost 4 bases, and 0 bases had no gene match. CDR1 is LGHNA, CDR2 YSLEER, per germline. The CDR3 contains 12 residues. The CDR3 DNA is TGCGCCAGCAGCCGACAGGGGGATGGCTACACCTTC. This sequence encodes CASSRQGDGYTF.

The rearrangement joins TRBV11-3 to TRBJ2-7, with D possibly being TRBD1 (5 bases). The CDR3 sequence is 14 residues long. Per germline, CDR1 SGHNT and CDR2 YENEEA. V lost 1 base and J lost 2, with 9 bases in between. CDR3 protein: CASSLGGRAYEQYF. The CDR3 nucleotides read TGTGCCAGCAGCTTAGGAGGCAGGGCCTACGAGCAGTACTTC.

The gene calls are TRBV6-6 and TRBJ1-2; the match to TRBD1 covers 7 bases. CDR3 length: 16 amino acids. The germline CDR1 and CDR2 sequences are MNHNY and SVGAGI (reference sequence). V shed 0 bases, J shed 4 bases, and the junction held 8 bases outside the gene matches. The CDR3 loop is CASSYSKGGRFYGYTF. The CDR3 DNA follows: TGTGCCAGCAGTTACTCGAAAGGGGGCAGATTCTATGGCTACACCTTC.

The chain carries TRBV5-1 and TRBJ1-6; D is unclear. The V end was cut by 0 bases, the J end by 9 bases, with 7 bases between. Germline V gives CDR1 SGHRS, CDR2 YFSETQ. This CDR3 region has 13 residues. CDR3 in amino acids: CASSLGGRSPLHF. For the CDR3, the DNA is TGCGCCAGCAGCTTGGGCGGGCGTTCACCCCTCCACTTT.

The chain employs TRBV28 and TRBJ1-1, with a tentative D call TRBD1 (6 bases). V lost 3 bases to trimming and J lost 11 bases, with 16 bases between them. CDR1 and CDR2 from the germline V gene are MDHEN and SYDVKM. The CDR3 consists of 13 residues. This CDR3 reads CASSLGGLLLAFF. DNA for the CDR3: TGTGCCAGCAGTTTGGGGGGGCTTCTTCTCGCTTTCTTT.

This chain joins TRBV7-2 and TRBJ2-3, with 12 positions matching TRBD2. V shed 4 bases and J 0 bases; nucleotides not matched to a gene: 8. The CDR3 is made up of 18 amino acids. The germline V gene encodes CDR1 SGHTA and CDR2 FQGNSA. The CDR3 loop is CASSSPRTSGASTDTQYF. For the CDR3, the DNA is TGTGCCAGCAGCTCCCCCCGGACTAGCGGGGCAAGCACAGATACGCAGTATTTT.

V and J are TRBV19 and TRBJ1-3; D is possibly TRBD1 (5 bases). The CDR3 contains 14 residues. Looked up from germline, CDR1 is LNHDA and CDR2 is SQIVND (reference sequence). Trimming stripped 3 bases from V and 4 bases from J, with 10 bases between. The CDR3, as DNA: TGTGCCAGTAGTATCGACAGATCGGGAAACACCATATATTTT. It translates to CASSIDRSGNTIYF.

This clone appeared a few times. The J gene is TRBJ2-3, the V gene TRBV18, with TRBD1 as a possible D gene (5 bases). The germline V and J ends were trimmed by 6 bases and 0 bases, with 10 bases remaining between them. The CDR3 spans 14 residues. CDR1 KGHSH and CDR2 LQKENI come from the germline V gene. CDR3 bases: TGTGCCAGCTCCCTACAGGCTAGCACAGATACGCAGTATTTT. Its protein is CASSLQASTDTQYF.

The CDR3 sequence is CASRPQGYTEAFF. CDR3 DNA: TGTGCCAGCAGACCCCAGGGATACACTGAAGCTTTCTTT. The chain recombines TRBV7-2 with TRBJ1-1, with a weak D call TRBD1 (5 bases). Germline-derived CDR1 and CDR2 are SGHTA and FQGNSA. This CDR3 is built from 13 residues. V dropped 6 bases and J dropped 3 bases, with 11 bases sitting between them.

V is TRBV10-3 and J is TRBJ2-7; 10 positions match TRBD1. Germline V CDR1 and CDR2: ENHRY, SYGVKD. The CDR3 runs 13 residues. Trimming removed 8 bases from V and 6 bases from J; junction bases left unmatched: 7. The DNA of the CDR3 is TGTGCCATCCTAGGGACAGGGGTGTTCGAGCAGTACTTC. Its protein product is CAILGTGVFEQYF.

The CDR3, as DNA: TGTGCCAGCAGCTTGTATTCTATACAGGGGGCTAGCAGCTATGGCTACACCTTC. It yields the protein CASSLYSIQGASSYGYTF. The chain uses TRBV5-8 and TRBJ1-2; 9 nucleotides align to TRBD1. CDR3 length: 18 residues. Unmatched junction bases numbered 14, after V lost 1 base and J lost 4 bases. The germline CDR1 and CDR2 sequences are SGHTS and YDEGEE.

The chain uses TRBV11-2 and TRBJ2-1, with 7 bases aligning to TRBD2. Germline values: CDR1 SGHAT, CDR2 FQNNGV. The CDR3 consists of 16 residues. The ends lost 5 bases at V and 5 bases at J; junction bases unmatched: 12. This CDR3 reads CASSHAGVLRHNEQFF. The DNA for the CDR3 is TGTGCCAGCAGCCACGCGGGGGTCTTACGGCACAATGAGCAGTTCTTC.

The chain combines TRBV5-8 with TRBJ2-1; 7 nucleotides line up with TRBD1. This CDR3 has 15 residues. CDR1 is SGHTS, CDR2 YDEGEE, per germline. Losses at the gene ends were 0 bases for V and 4 bases for J; bases not matched to a gene: 4. The CDR3 region is CASSLVRQGYNEQFF. The CDR3 coding sequence is TGTGCCAGCAGCTTGGTACGACAGGGTTACAATGAGCAGTTCTTC.

DNA of the CDR3: TGTGCCATCAGTGAGTCATCCCAAAGGGGGGGTTATCAGCCCCAGCATTTT. This encodes CAISESSQRGGYQPQHF. The chain combines TRBV10-3 with TRBJ1-5, with D perhaps TRBD1 (6 bases). V lost 0 bases, J lost 5 bases, and 17 bases lay in between. Germline lookup yields CDR1 ENHRY and CDR2 SYGVKD. This CDR3 is built from 17 residues.

The chain is built from TRBV28 and TRBJ1-6; D call uncertain. CDR3 length: 20 residues. The germline gives CDR1 MDHEN, CDR2 SYDVKM. V lost 3 bases and J lost 5, with 26 bases in between. The CDR3 protein is CASSFYPQETTSLDNSPLHF. The CDR3 DNA is TGTGCCAGCAGTTTTTATCCCCAGGAAACAACTTCTCTGGATAATTCACCCCTCCACTTT.

V is TRBV7-2 and J is TRBJ2-2; the D gene is possibly TRBD1 (6 bases). Trimming took off 3 bases at V and 8 bases at J, with 13 bases between the two ends. In germline, CDR1 is SGHTA, CDR2 FQGNSA. CDR3 length: 14 amino acids. CDR3 protein: CASSFRQAPGELFF. The CDR3 bases are TGTGCCAGCAGCTTCAGACAGGCCCCTGGGGAGCTGTTTTTT.

V is TRBV7-6 and J is TRBJ2-1, with D perhaps TRBD2 (6 bases). Trimming shortened V by 2 bases and J by 8 bases, and 13 bases separated the two germline ends. The germline V gene has CDR1 SGHVS and CDR2 FNYEAQ. The CDR3 contains 14 residues. This chain's CDR3 is CASSLSAGSHEQFF. In nucleotides, the CDR3 is TGTGCCAGCAGCTTATCTGCGGGGTCCCATGAGCAGTTCTTC.

The chain is built from TRBV4-1 and TRBJ2-1, with TRBD2 matching over 10 bases. The CDR3 has 17 residues. J lost 0 bases, V lost 5 bases, and 7 bases had no gene match. Germline-derived CDR1 and CDR2 are MGHRA and YSYEKL. The CDR3 nucleotides read TGCGCCAGCAGCAAACTAAGCGGGGGGGCCTCCTACAATGAGCAGTTCTTC. Translating gives CASSKLSGGASYNEQFF.

J is TRBJ1-2 and V is TRBV29-1; D perhaps matches TRBD1 (5 bases). Germline V gene lookup returns CDR1 SQVTM and CDR2 ANQGSEA. This CDR3 is 16 amino acids long. The V end was cut by 6 bases, the J end by 3 bases, with 23 bases between. DNA of the CDR3: TGCAGCGTAGACCAACCAGGGTCCGATCTGGACTATGGCTACACCTTC. Residues: CSVDQPGSDLDYGYTF.

This clone came up a few times. The chain links TRBV2 to TRBJ1-3; the D gene is possibly TRBD1 (5 bases). The V gene's germline CDR1 is SNHLY and CDR2 FYNNEI. V lost 2 bases and J 3 bases, leaving 5 bases between the germline ends. The CDR3 has 13 amino acids. The CDR3 protein is CASSEQGGNTIYF. CDR3 DNA sequence: TGTGCCAGCAGTGAACAGGGTGGAAACACCATATATTTT.

This chain connects TRBV15 to TRBJ1-1; 8 bases line up with TRBD1. Trimming took 3 bases from V and 0 from J; bases not matched to a gene: 3. Germline V gene data show CDR1 as LNHNV and CDR2 as YYDKDF (reference sequence). The length of the CDR3 is 15 residues. CDR3 DNA sequence: TGTGCCACCAGCAGGGACAGGGACGTGAACACTGAAGCTTTCTTT. This encodes CATSRDRDVNTEAFF. The variable domain in full, with the rest retrieved from reference TRBV15 and TRBJ1-1, is DAMVIQNPRYQVTQFGKPVTLSCSQTLNHNVMYWYQQKSSQAPKLLFHYYDKDFNNEADTPDNFQSRRPNTSFCFLDIRSPGLGDTAMYLCATSRDRDVNTEAFFGQGTRLTVV.

The J gene is TRBJ1-1, the V gene TRBV25-1; D may be TRBD1 (6 bases). Germline CDR1 and CDR2: MGHDK and SYGVNS. V was trimmed by 1 base and J by 7 bases, leaving 10 bases between them. CDR3 size: 13 residues. The CDR3 protein is CASSEFVQGEAFF. CDR3 DNA sequence: TGTGCCAGCAGTGAATTTGTACAGGGTGAAGCTTTCTTT.

This clone was seen only once. The rearrangement links TRBV28 to TRBJ2-5; D call uncertain. From germline, CDR1 is MDHEN and CDR2 SYDVKM. V was pared by 7 bases and J by 0 bases, with 9 bases between. This CDR3 contains 13 residues. The CDR3 spells CASINGDQETQYF. For the CDR3, the DNA is TGTGCCAGCATTAACGGAGACCAAGAGACCCAGTACTTC.

The V gene is TRBV5-5, the J gene TRBJ1-2; D remains ambiguous. Trimming took off 1 base at V and 3 bases at J, with 13 bases between the two ends. Germline V gene sequence: CDR1 SGHKS, CDR2 YYEKEE (reference sequence). The CDR3 extends over 15 amino acids. The CDR3 nucleotides are TGTGCCAGCAGCTTGTCCCTCTTCTCGGACTATGGCTACACCTTC. It translates to CASSLSLFSDYGYTF.